A selection of T cell receptor beta chains follows, all from one sample in a study of blood T cells in healthy people across ages. TCRdb called the 5' RACE reads again in MiXCR, with one record for every CDR3 protein. The sample includes 1.5 million to 2 million distinct CDR3 sequences, around half of them seen just once. Source material: blood. All receptors derive from a woman between 40 and 55 years old in good health. Both conserved end residues are part of each CDR3. Each record gives: clone size, D gene, J gene, V gene, CDR3 protein, CDR3 DNA. D genes are given only for firm matches. Part of the rows lack a size; the others show once, few, many or a class for expanded clones.

abundance: .
d_gene: .
j_gene: TRBJ2-5
v_gene: TRBV29-1
CDR3aa: CSVELLTQYF
CDR3nt: TGCAGCGTTGAATTGCTGACCCAGTACTTC

abundance: .
d_gene: .
j_gene: TRBJ2-3
v_gene: TRBV6-1
CDR3aa: CASRALKGGTDTQYF
CDR3nt: TGTGCCAGCAGGGCCTTAAAGGGAGGCACAGATACGCAGTATTTT

abundance: .
d_gene: TRBD1
j_gene: TRBJ1-2
v_gene: TRBV10-2
CDR3aa: CASTPGQGAGGYTF
CDR3nt: TGCGCCAGCACTCCGGGACAGGGGGCAGGCGGCTACACCTTC

abundance: .
d_gene: .
j_gene: TRBJ2-7
v_gene: TRBV29-1
CDR3aa: CSVVEKTYEQYF
CDR3nt: TGCAGCGTTGTGGAGAAGACCTACGAGCAGTACTTC

abundance: .
d_gene: .
j_gene: TRBJ2-1
v_gene: TRBV28
CDR3aa: CASERVGGANYNEQFF
CDR3nt: TGTGCCAGTGAGCGCGTTGGGGGGGCCAACTACAATGAGCAGTTCTTC

abundance: .
d_gene: .
j_gene: TRBJ2-3
v_gene: TRBV20-1
CDR3aa: CSATLGTKGTDTQYF
CDR3nt: TGCAGCGCTACTCTCGGAACAAAAGGCACAGATACGCAGTATTTT

abundance: .
d_gene: TRBD2
j_gene: TRBJ2-3
v_gene: TRBV6-5
CDR3aa: CASSYAGGDTQYF
CDR3nt: TGTGCCAGCAGTTATGCGGGGGGCGATACGCAGTATTTT

abundance: .
d_gene: .
j_gene: TRBJ2-5
v_gene: TRBV15
CDR3aa: CATSRDLRLQETQYF
CDR3nt: TGTGCCACCAGCAGAGATCTCAGACTGCAAGAGACCCAGTACTTC

abundance: once
d_gene: .
j_gene: TRBJ2-7
v_gene: TRBV12-3/TRBV12-4
CDR3aa: CASSKTGTDYEQYF
CDR3nt: TGTGCCAGCAGCAAAACAGGGACGGACTACGAGCAGTACTTC

abundance: .
d_gene: TRBD1
j_gene: TRBJ1-2
v_gene: TRBV7-2
CDR3aa: CASNLITGGRVYGYTF
CDR3nt: TGTGCCAGCAACCTAATCACAGGGGGTAGAGTCTATGGCTACACCTTC